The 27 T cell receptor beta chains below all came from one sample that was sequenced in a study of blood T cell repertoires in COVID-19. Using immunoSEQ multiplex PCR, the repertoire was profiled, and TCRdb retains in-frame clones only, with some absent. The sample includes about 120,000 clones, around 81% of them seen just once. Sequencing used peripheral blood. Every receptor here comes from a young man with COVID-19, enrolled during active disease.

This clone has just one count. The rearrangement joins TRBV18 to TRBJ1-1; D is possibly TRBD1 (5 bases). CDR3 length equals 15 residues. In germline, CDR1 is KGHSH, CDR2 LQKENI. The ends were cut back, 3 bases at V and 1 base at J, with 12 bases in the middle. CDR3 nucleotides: TGTGCCAGCTCACCGGTCTCGACAGCGAACACTGAAGCTTTCTTT. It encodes CASSPVSTANTEAFF.

The CDR3 DNA sequence: TGTGCCAGCAGCCCTGGGGACAGGGTGTCTGGAAACACCATATATTTT. This sequence encodes CASSPGDRVSGNTIYF. V is TRBV28 and J is TRBJ1-3, with 9 nucleotides matching TRBD1. This CDR3 has 16 amino acids. CDR1 is MDHEN, CDR2 SYDVKM, per germline. V lost 6 bases and J lost 1; bases outside the gene matches: 7. The full variable domain, with the rest looked up from reference TRBV28 and TRBJ1-3, is DVKVTQSSRYLVKRTGEKVFLECVQDMDHENMFWYRQDPGLGLRLIYFSYDVKMKEKGDIPEGYSVSREKKERFSLILESASTNQTSMYLCASSPGDRVSGNTIYFGEGSWLTVV.

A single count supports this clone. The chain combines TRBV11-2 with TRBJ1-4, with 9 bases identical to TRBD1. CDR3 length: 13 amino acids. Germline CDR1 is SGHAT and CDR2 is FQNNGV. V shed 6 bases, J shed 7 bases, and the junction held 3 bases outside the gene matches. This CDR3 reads CASSRDRAEKLFF. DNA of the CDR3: TGTGCCAGCAGTCGGGACAGGGCTGAAAAACTGTTTTTT.

This CDR3 is CASSKPGVWEAFF. CDR3 nucleotide sequence: TGTGCCAGCAGTAAACCGGGAGTCTGGGAAGCTTTCTTT. This rearrangement joins TRBV2 to TRBJ1-1; D gene ambiguous. The CDR3 contains 13 residues. V lost 5 bases and J lost 8, with 15 bases in between. In germline, CDR1 is SNHLY, CDR2 FYNNEI.

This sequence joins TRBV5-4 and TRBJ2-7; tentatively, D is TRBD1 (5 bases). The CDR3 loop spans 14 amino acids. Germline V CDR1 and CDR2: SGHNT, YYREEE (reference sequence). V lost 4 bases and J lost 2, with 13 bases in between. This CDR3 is CASSRKTATYEQYF. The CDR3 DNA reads TGTGCCAGCAGCCGCAAGACAGCTACCTACGAGCAGTACTTC.

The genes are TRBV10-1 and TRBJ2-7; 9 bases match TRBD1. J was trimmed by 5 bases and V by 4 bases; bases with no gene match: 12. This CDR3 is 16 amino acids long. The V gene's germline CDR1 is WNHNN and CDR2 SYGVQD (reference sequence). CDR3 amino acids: CASSGIRGQGAHEQYF. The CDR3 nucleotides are TGCGCCAGCAGTGGAATACGGGGACAGGGCGCCCACGAGCAGTACTTC.

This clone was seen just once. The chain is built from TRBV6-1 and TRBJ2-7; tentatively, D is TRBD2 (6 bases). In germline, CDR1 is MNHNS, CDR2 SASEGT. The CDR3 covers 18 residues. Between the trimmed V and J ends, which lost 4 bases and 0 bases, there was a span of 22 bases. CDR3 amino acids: CASSGSRYGGLTSYEQYF. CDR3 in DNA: TGTGCCAGCAGTGGAAGTCGGTACGGGGGACTGACCTCCTACGAGCAGTACTTC.

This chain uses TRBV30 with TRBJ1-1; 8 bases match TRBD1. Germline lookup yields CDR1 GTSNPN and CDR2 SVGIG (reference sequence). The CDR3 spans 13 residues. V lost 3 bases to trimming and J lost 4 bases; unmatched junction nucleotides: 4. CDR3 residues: CAWSATGATEAFF. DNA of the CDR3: TGTGCCTGGAGCGCGACAGGGGCCACTGAAGCTTTCTTT.

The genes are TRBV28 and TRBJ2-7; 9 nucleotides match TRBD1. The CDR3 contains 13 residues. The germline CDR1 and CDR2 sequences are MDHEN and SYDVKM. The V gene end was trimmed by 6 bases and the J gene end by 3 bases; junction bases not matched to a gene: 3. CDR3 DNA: TGTGCCAGCAGGTGGACAGGGGACTACGAGCAGTACTTC. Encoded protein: CASRWTGDYEQYF. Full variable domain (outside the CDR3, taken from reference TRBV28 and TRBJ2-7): DVKVTQSSRYLVKRTGEKVFLECVQDMDHENMFWYRQDPGLGLRLIYFSYDVKMKEKGDIPEGYSVSREKKERFSLILESASTNQTSMYLCASRWTGDYEQYFGPGTRLTVT.

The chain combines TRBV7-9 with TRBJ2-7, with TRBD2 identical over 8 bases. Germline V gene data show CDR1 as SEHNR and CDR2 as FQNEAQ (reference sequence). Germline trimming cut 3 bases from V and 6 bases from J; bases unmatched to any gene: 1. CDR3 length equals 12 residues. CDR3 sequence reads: CASSFGTSEQYF. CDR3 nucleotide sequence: TGTGCCAGCAGCTTTGGGACTAGCGAGCAGTACTTC.

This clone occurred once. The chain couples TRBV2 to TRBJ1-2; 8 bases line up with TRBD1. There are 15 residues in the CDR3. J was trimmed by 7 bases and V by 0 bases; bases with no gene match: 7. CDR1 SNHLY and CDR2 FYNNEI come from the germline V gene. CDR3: CASSEANRQGIGYTF. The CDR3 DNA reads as TGTGCCAGCAGTGAAGCAAACAGACAGGGGATTGGCTACACCTTC.

DNA for the CDR3: TGTGCCAGTAGTATAGATCGCGGGAGAGCCACAACCGGGACGGCGAACACCGGGGAGCTGTTTTTT. Translating gives CASSIDRGRATTGTANTGELFF. The chain has TRBV19 and TRBJ2-2; TRBD2 matches at 7 bases. CDR3 length equals 22 residues. V was clipped by 0 bases and J by 0 bases; unmatched bases: 19. Germline CDR1 LNHDA, CDR2 SQIVND (reference sequence).

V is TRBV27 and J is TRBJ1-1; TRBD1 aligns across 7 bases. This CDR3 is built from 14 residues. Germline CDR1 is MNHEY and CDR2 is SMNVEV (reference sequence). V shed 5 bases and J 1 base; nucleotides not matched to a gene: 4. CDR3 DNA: TGTGCCAGCAGTCCAGGGGGATCGAACACTGAAGCTTTCTTT. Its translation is CASSPGGSNTEAFF.

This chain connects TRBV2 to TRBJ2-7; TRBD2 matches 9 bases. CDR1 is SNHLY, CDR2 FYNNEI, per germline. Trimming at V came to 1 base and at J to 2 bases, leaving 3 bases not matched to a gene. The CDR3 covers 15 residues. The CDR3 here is CASSEEASGAYEQYF. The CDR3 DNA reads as TGTGCCAGCAGTGAAGAGGCTAGCGGGGCCTACGAGCAGTACTTC.

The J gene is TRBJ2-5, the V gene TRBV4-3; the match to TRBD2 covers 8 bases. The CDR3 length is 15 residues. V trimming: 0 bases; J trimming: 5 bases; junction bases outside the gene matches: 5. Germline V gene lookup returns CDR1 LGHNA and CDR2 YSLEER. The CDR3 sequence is CASSQERGAGETQYF. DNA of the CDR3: TGCGCCAGCAGCCAAGAGCGGGGGGCCGGGGAGACCCAGTACTTC.

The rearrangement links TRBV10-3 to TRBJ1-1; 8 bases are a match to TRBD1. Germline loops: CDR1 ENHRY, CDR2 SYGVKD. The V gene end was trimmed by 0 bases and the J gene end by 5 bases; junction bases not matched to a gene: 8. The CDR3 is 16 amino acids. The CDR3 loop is CAISESAGGLGTEAFF. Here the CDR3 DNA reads TGTGCCATCAGTGAGTCGGCAGGGGGCTTAGGTACTGAAGCTTTCTTT.

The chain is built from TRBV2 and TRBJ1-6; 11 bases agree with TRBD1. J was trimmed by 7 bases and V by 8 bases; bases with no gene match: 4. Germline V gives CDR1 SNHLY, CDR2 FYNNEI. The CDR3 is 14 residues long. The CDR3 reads CASYGQGANSPLHF. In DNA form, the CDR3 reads TGTGCCAGCTACGGACAGGGGGCGAATTCACCCCTCCACTTT.

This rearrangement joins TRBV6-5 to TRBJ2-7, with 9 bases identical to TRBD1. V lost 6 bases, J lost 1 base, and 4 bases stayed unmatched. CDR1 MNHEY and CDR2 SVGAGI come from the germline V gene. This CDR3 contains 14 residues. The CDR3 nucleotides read TGTGCCAGCAGACCCGGGACAGGGTCCTACGAGCAGTACTTC. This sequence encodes CASRPGTGSYEQYF.

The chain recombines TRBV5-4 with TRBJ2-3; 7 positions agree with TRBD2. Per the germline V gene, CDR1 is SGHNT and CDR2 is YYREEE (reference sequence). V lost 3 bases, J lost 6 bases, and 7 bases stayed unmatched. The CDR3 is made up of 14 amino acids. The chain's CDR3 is CASSSGLVRDTQYF. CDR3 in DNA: TGTGCCAGCAGCTCAGGACTAGTACGGGATACGCAGTATTTT. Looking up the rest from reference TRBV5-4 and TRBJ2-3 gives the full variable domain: ETGVTQSPTHLIKTRGQQVTLRCSSQSGHNTVSWYQQALGQGPQFIFQYYREEENGRGNFPPRFSGLQFPNYSSELNVNALELDDSALYLCASSSGLVRDTQYFGPGTRLTVL.

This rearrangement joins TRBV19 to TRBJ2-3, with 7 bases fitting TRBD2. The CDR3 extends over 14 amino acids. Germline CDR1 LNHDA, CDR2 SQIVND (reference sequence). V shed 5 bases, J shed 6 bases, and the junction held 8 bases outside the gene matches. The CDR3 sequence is CASSFFGGDDTQYF. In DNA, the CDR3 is TGTGCCAGTAGTTTCTTTGGGGGGGATGATACGCAGTATTTT.

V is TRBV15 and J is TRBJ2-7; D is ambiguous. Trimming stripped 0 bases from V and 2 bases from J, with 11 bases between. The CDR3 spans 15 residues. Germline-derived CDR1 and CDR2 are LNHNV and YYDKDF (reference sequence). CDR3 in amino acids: CATSRDYTATYEQYF. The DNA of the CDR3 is TGTGCCACCAGCAGAGATTATACAGCCACCTACGAGCAGTACTTC.

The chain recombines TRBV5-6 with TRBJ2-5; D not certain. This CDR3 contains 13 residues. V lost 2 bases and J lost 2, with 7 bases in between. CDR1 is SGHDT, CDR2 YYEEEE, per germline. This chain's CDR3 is CASSLTAQETQYF. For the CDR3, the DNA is TGTGCCAGCAGCTTAACAGCACAAGAGACCCAGTACTTC. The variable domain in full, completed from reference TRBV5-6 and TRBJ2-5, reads DAGVTQSPTHLIKTRGQQVTLRCSPKSGHDTVSWYQQALGQGPQFIFQYYEEEERQRGNFPDRFSGHQFPNYSSELNVNALLLGDSALYLCASSLTAQETQYFGPGTRLLVL.

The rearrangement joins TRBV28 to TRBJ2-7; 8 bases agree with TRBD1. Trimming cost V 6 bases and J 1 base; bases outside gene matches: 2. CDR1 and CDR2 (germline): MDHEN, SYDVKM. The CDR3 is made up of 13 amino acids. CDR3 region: CASRRTGSYEQYF. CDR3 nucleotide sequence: TGTGCCAGCAGGCGGACAGGGTCCTACGAGCAGTACTTC.

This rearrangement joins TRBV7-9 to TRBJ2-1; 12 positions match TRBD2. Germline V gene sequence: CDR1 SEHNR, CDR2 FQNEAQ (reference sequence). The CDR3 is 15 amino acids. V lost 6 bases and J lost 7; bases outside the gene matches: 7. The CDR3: CASRLLAGGGNEQFF. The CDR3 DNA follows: TGTGCCAGCAGGTTACTAGCGGGGGGCGGGAATGAGCAGTTCTTC.

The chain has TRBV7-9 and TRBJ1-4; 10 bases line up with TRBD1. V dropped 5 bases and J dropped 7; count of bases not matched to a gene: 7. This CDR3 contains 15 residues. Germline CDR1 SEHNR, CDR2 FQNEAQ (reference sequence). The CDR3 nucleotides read TGTGCCAGCAGCCTACCCGGGACAGGGGCTGAAAAACTGTTTTTT. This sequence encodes CASSLPGTGAEKLFF. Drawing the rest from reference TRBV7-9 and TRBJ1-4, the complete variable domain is DTGVSQNPRHKITKRGQNVTFRCDPISEHNRLYWYRQTLGQGPEFLTYFQNEAQLEKSRLLSDRFSAERPKGSFSTLEIQRTEQGDSAMYLCASSLPGTGAEKLFFGSGTQLSVL.

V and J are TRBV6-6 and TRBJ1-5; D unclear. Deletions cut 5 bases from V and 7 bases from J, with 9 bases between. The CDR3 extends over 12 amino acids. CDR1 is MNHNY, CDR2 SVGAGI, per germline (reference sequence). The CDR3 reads CASSVDLQPQHF. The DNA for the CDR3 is TGTGCCAGCAGTGTCGACTTACAGCCCCAGCATTTT.

The CDR3 loop is CASSIIPGGENNEQFF. CDR3 DNA sequence: TGTGCCAGTAGTATCATACCCGGGGGAGAAAACAATGAGCAGTTCTTC. V is TRBV19 and J is TRBJ2-1; perhaps TRBD2 as D (6 bases). V lost 3 bases and J lost 5, with 17 bases in between. This CDR3 has 16 residues. The germline gives CDR1 LNHDA, CDR2 SQIVND (reference sequence).